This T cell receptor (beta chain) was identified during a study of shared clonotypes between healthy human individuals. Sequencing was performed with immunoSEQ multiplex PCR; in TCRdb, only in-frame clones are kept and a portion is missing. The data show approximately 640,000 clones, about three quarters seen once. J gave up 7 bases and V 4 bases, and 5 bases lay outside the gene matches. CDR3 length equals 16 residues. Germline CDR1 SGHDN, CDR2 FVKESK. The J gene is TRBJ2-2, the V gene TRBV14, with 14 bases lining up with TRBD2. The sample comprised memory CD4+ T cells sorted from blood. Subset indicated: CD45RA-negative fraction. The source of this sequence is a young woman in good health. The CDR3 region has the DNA TGTGCCAGCAGCCCCGGGACTAGCGGGAGTTTCGGGGAGCTGTTTTTT. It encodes CASSPGTSGSFGELFF.